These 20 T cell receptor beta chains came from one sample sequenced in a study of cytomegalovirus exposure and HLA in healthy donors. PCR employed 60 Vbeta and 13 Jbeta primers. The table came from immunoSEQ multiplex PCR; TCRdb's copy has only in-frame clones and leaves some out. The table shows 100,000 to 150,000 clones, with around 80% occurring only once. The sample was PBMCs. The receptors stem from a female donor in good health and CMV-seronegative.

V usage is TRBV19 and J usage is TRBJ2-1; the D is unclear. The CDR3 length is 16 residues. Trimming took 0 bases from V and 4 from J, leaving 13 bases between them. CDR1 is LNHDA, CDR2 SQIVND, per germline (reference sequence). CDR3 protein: CASSIDSSPPYNEQFF. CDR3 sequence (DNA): TGTGCCAGTAGTATAGATAGTTCCCCCCCTTACAATGAGCAGTTCTTC.

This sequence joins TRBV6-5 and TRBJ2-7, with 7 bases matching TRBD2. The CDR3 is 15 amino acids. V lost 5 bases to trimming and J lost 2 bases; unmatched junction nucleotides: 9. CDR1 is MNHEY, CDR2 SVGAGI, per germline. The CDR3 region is CASSPYLGGAYEQYF. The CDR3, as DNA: TGTGCCAGCAGTCCCTACTTGGGAGGGGCCTACGAGCAGTACTTC.

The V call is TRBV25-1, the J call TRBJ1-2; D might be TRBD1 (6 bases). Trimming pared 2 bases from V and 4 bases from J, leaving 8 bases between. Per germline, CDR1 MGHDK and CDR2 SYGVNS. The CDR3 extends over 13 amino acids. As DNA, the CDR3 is TGTGCCAGCAGTGAACAGGGGATCTATGGCTACACCTTC. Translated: CASSEQGIYGYTF.

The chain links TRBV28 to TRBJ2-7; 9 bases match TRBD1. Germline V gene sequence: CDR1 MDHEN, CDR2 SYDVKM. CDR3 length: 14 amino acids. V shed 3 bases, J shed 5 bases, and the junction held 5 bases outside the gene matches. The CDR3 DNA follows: TGTGCCAGCAGTTTTGAGACAGGGGGAAACGAGCAGTACTTC. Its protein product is CASSFETGGNEQYF.

The CDR3 nucleotides are TGTGCTAGAGGAGGAGGTTCCTCCTACGAGCAGTACTTC. Translating it yields CARGGGSSYEQYF. This chain uses TRBV7-7 with TRBJ2-7; tentative D call: TRBD2 (5 bases). The CDR3 has 13 amino acids. Germline CDR1 is SSHAT and CDR2 is FNYEAQ (reference sequence).

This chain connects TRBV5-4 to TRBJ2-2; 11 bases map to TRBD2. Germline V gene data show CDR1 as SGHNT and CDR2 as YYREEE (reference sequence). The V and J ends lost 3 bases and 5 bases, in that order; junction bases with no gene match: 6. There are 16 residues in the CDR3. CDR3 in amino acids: CASSSLAGGRTGELFF. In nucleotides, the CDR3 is TGTGCCAGCAGCTCTCTAGCGGGAGGTAGGACCGGGGAGCTGTTTTTT.

DNA of the CDR3: TGTGCCAGCAGTGAGCACAGGGGGCCCAATGAAAAACTGTTTTTT. As protein: CASSEHRGPNEKLFF. This chain uses TRBV6-1 with TRBJ1-4; 9 bases align to TRBD1. The junction had 4 bases not matched to a gene; V was cut back by 3 bases and J by 5 bases. CDR1 and CDR2 from the germline V gene are MNHNS and SASEGT. CDR3 length: 15 amino acids.

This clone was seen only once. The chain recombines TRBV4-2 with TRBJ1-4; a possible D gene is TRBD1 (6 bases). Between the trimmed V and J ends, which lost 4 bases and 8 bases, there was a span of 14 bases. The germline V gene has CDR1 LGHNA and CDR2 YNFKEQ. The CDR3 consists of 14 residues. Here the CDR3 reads CASSRQDQGEKLFF. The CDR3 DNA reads TGTGCCAGCAGCCGACAGGACCAAGGGGAAAAACTGTTTTTT.

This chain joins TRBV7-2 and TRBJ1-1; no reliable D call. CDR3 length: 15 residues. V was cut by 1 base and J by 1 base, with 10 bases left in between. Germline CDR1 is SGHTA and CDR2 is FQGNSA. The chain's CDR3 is CASSLVLRGNTEAFF. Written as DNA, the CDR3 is TGTGCCAGCAGCTTAGTTTTGCGTGGGAACACTGAAGCTTTCTTT. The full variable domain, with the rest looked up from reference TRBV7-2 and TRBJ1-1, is GAGVSQSPSNKVTEKGKDVELRCDPISGHTALYWYRQSLGQGLEFLIYFQGNSAPDKSGLPSDRFSAERTGGSVSTLTIQRTQQEDSAVYLCASSLVLRGNTEAFFGQGTRLTVV.

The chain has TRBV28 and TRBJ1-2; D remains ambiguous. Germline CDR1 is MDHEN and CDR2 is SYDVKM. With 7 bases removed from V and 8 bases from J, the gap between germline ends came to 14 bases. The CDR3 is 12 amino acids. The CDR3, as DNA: TGTGCCAGCATCGACCCGGAGCTCGGCTACACCTTC. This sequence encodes CASIDPELGYTF.

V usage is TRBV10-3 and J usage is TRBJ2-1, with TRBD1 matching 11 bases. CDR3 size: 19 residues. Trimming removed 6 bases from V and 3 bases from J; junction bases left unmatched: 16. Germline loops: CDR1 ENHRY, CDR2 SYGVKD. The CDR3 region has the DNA TGTGCCATCAGATCCTCGGGACAGGGGGTGGGAAAAAGCTACAATGAGCAGTTCTTC. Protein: CAIRSSGQGVGKSYNEQFF.

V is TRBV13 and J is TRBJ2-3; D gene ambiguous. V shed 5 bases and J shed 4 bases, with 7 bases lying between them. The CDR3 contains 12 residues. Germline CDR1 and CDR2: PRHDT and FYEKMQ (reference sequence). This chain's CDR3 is CASSPFADTQYF. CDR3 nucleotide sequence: TGTGCCAGCAGCCCTTTCGCAGATACGCAGTATTTT.

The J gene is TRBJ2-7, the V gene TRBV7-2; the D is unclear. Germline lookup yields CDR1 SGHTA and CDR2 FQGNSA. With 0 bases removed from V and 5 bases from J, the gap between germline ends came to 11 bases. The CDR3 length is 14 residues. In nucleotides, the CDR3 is TGTGCCAGCAGCTTAGCCCCCACCTCTAACGAGCAGTACTTC. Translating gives CASSLAPTSNEQYF.

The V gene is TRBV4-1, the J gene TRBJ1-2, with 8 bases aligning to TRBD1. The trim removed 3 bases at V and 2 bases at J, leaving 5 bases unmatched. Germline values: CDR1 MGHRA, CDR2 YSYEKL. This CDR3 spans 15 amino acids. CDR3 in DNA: TGCGCCAGCAGCCACCCGGACAGGGTGAACTATGGCTACACCTTC. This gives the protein CASSHPDRVNYGYTF.

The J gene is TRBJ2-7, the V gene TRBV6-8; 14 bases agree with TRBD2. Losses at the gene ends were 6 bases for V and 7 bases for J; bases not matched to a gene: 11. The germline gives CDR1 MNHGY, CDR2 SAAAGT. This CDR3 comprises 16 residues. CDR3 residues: CASSSLGLAGVWEQYF. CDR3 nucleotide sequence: TGTGCCAGCAGCTCCCTGGGACTAGCGGGAGTTTGGGAGCAGTACTTC.

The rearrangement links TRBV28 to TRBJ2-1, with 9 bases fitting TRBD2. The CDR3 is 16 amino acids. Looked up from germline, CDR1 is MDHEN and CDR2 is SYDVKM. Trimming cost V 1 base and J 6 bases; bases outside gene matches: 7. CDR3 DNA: TGTGCCAGCAGTTTATTGGGCGGGAGGGCCCGCAATGAGCAGTTCTTC. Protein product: CASSLLGGRARNEQFF. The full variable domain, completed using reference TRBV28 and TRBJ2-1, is DVKVTQSSRYLVKRTGEKVFLECVQDMDHENMFWYRQDPGLGLRLIYFSYDVKMKEKGDIPEGYSVSREKKERFSLILESASTNQTSMYLCASSLLGGRARNEQFFGPGTRLTVL.

The CDR3 DNA reads as TGCGCCAGCAGCCAAGATCGGGCGGGAGGGTACGAGCAGTACTTC. This encodes CASSQDRAGGYEQYF. This chain links TRBV4-3 with TRBJ2-7; TRBD2 aligns across 9 bases. The CDR3 consists of 15 residues. CDR1 is LGHNA, CDR2 YSLEER, per germline. V was pared by 0 bases and J by 4 bases, with 4 bases of the junction left unmatched.

CDR3 protein: CASTSQSGYQETQYF. DNA of the CDR3: TGTGCCAGCACCTCCCAGAGCGGGTACCAAGAGACCCAGTACTTC. The V call is TRBV9, the J call TRBJ2-5; D is possibly TRBD2 (6 bases). The V end was cut by 6 bases, the J end by 0 bases, with 15 bases between. Looked up from germline, CDR1 is SGDLS and CDR2 is YYNGEE. The CDR3 totals 15 residues.

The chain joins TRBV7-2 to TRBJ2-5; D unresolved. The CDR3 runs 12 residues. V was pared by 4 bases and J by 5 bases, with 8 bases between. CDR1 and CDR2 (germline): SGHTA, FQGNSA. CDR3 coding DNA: TGTGCCAGCAGCTCTTCCGGGGAGACCCAGTACTTC. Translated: CASSSSGETQYF.

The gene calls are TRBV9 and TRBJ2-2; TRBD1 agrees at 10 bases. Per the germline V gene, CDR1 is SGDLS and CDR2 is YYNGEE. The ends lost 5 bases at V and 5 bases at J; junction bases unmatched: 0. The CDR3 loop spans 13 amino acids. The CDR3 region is CASRDRGTGELFF. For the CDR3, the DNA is TGTGCCAGCAGGGACAGGGGGACCGGGGAGCTGTTTTTT.